This TCR beta chain was recovered during a study of sequential checkpoint blockade in melanoma. Study as a whole: Arm A got nivolumab then ipilimumab; arm B the reverse, 1:1.

This sample's treatment: randomized to nivolumab then ipilimumab (arm A) or the reverse (arm B). PBMC sorting kept live CD3+CD8+ cells without CD19 or CD56. Profiling relied on immunoSEQ multiplex PCR, and the TCRdb table lists in-frame clones only, not all of them. Of approximately 11,000 clones in the sample, approximately 70% were seen once. The CDR3 length is 17 residues. V lost 3 bases and J 2 bases, leaving 20 bases between the germline ends. Per germline, CDR1 SNHLY and CDR2 FYNNEI. The sequencing here drew on CD8+ T cells sorted from blood (inferred from file names), taken from a patient given nivolumab and ipilimumab in sequence. The sequence derives from a human donor with melanoma. The gene calls are TRBV2 and TRBJ2-7; TRBD2 might be the D (5 bases). In DNA, the CDR3 is TGTGCCAGCAGTGACTCCTCCACCCGGGGTCATCCCTACGAGCAGTACTTC. It translates to CASSDSSTRGHPYEQYF.